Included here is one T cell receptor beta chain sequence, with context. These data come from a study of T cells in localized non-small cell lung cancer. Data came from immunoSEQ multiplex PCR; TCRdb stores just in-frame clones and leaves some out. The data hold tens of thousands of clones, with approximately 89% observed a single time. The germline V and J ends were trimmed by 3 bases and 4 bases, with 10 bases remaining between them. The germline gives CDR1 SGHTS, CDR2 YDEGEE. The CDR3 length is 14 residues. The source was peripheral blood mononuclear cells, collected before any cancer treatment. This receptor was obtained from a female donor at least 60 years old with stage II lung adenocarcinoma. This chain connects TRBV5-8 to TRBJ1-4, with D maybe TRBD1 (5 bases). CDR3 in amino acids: CASSWGVNNEKLFF. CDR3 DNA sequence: TGTGCCAGCAGCTGGGGGGTGAATAATGAAAAACTGTTTTTT.